This T cell receptor beta chain derives from a study of blood T cell repertoires in COVID-19. This CDR3 is 14 amino acids long. V was trimmed by 2 bases and J by 4 bases, leaving 9 bases between them. Germline V lookup: CDR1 SGHVS, CDR2 FNYEAQ. The data were produced by immunoSEQ multiplex PCR, yet TCRdb's version contains in-frame clones alone and is incomplete. The sample has around 400,000 clones; around 92% are singletons. The receptor comes from a middle-aged man with acute or convalescent COVID-19. The chain is built from TRBV7-6 and TRBJ2-1; the D is unclear. Sequencing was performed on peripheral blood. This CDR3 is CASSLLGSYNEQFF. The CDR3, as DNA: TGTGCCAGCAGCTTATTGGGCAGTTACAATGAGCAGTTCTTC.